These 18 T cell receptor beta chains share one sample of origin, sequenced in a study of blood T cell repertoires in COVID-19. TCRdb's table, derived via immunoSEQ multiplex PCR, lists solely in-frame clones and lacks some. The top ten hold around 2.3% of the sample, which has tens of thousands of clones, approximately 90% seen once. Input material: peripheral blood. These receptors were obtained from a human donor with active COVID-19. The donor label of this sample is uncertain.

The rearrangement joins TRBV28 to TRBJ1-4; a weak D match, TRBD1 (5 bases). Germline-derived CDR1 and CDR2 are MDHEN and SYDVKM. The CDR3 runs 15 residues. Trimming took off 6 bases at V and 2 bases at J, with 13 bases between the two ends. CDR3 protein: CASRPRGWTNEKLFF. CDR3 in DNA: TGTGCCAGCAGACCCCGGGGGTGGACTAATGAAAAACTGTTTTTT.

The V call is TRBV7-9, the J call TRBJ2-1; 9 bases map to TRBD1. Trimming cost V 5 bases and J 8 bases; bases outside gene matches: 10. In germline, CDR1 is SEHNR, CDR2 FQNEAQ (reference sequence). The CDR3 length is 15 residues. CDR3 residues: CASSTGTGLFHEQFF. The CDR3 DNA reads as TGTGCCAGCAGCACCGGGACAGGGTTATTCCATGAGCAGTTCTTC.

In regard to this clone: This sample also contains other DNA sequences that code for the same CDR3. The genes are TRBV6-5 and TRBJ2-1; 7 nucleotides line up with TRBD2. This CDR3 region has 16 residues. Germline CDR1 reads MNHEY; CDR2 reads SVGAGI. V lost 2 bases, J lost 0 bases, and 4 bases stayed unmatched. CDR3 residues: CASSYRTGGSYNEQFF. In DNA, the CDR3 is TGTGCCAGCAGTTACCGGACGGGGGGCTCCTACAATGAGCAGTTCTTC.

The chain has TRBV7-3 and TRBJ2-1; TRBD2 might be the D (5 bases). The CDR3 covers 13 residues. With 1 base removed from V and 7 bases from J, the gap between germline ends came to 8 bases. CDR1 is SGHTA, CDR2 FQGTGA, per germline. CDR3 nucleotide sequence: TGTGCCAGCAGCTTAATTACGGGAAATGAGCAGTTCTTC. This codes for CASSLITGNEQFF.

V usage is TRBV5-6 and J usage is TRBJ1-6, with 12 bases lining up with TRBD1. The J segment lost 0 bases and the V segment lost 4 bases, leaving 8 bases of the junction unmatched. This CDR3 is built from 19 residues. Germline-derived CDR1 and CDR2 are SGHDT and YYEEEE. CDR3 in DNA: TGTGCCAGCAGCGATACCGGGACAGGGGGCCTCTCCTATAATTCACCCCTCCACTTT. Translated, it gives CASSDTGTGGLSYNSPLHF.

The genes are TRBV3-1 (or the pseudogene TRBV3-2) and TRBJ2-3, with 11 bases aligning to TRBD2. The CDR3 has 17 amino acids. J lost 5 bases, V lost 3 bases, and 10 bases had no gene match. Per germline, CDR1 LGHDT and CDR2 YNNKEL (reference sequence). CDR3 region: CASSHSISGGAEDTQYF. The CDR3 DNA is TGTGCCAGCAGCCACTCCATTAGCGGGGGGGCCGAAGATACGCAGTATTTT.

This clone was observed many times. The rearrangement links TRBV5-1 to TRBJ1-3; D may be TRBD1 (5 bases). Germline values: CDR1 SGHRS, CDR2 YFSETQ. The V end was cut by 4 bases, the J end by 0 bases, with 14 bases between. The CDR3 totals 16 residues. CDR3 nucleotides: TGCGCCAGCAGCCCGGGGCGGGGGATCTCTGGAAACACCATATATTTT. Its translation is CASSPGRGISGNTIYF.

The genes are TRBV2 and TRBJ2-6, with 9 bases lining up with TRBD2. V gave up 6 bases and J gave up 3 bases; unmatched junction bases: 12. There are 18 residues in the CDR3. Germline V gene lookup returns CDR1 SNHLY and CDR2 FYNNEI. CDR3 nucleotides: TGTGCCAGCAGGGAATTCGCGGGGGGGACTGGTGGGGCCAACGTCCTGACTTTC. It codes for CASREFAGGTGGANVLTF.

The V call is TRBV5-1, the J call TRBJ1-2; 8 bases line up with TRBD1. V lost 2 bases to trimming and J lost 6 bases; unmatched junction nucleotides: 6. Germline assignment: CDR1 SGHRS and CDR2 YFSETQ. The CDR3 totals 14 residues. The DNA for the CDR3 is TGCGCCAGCAGCTTACCGACAGGGGCGGATGGCTACACCTTC. This encodes CASSLPTGADGYTF.

This rearrangement joins TRBV29-1 to TRBJ2-5; 7 positions match TRBD1. Germline V gene sequence: CDR1 SQVTM, CDR2 ANQGSEA. This CDR3 region has 19 residues. The V gene end was trimmed by 1 base and the J gene end by 0 bases; junction bases not matched to a gene: 17. This CDR3 is CSVEGHFVGGPSYQETQYF. CDR3 coding DNA: TGCAGCGTTGAAGGCCATTTCGTAGGGGGCCCTTCGTACCAAGAGACCCAGTACTTC.

The chain carries TRBV19 and TRBJ1-2; no clear D. The CDR3 spans 14 residues. CDR1 and CDR2 from the germline V gene are LNHDA and SQIVND (reference sequence). Deletions cut 5 bases from V and 2 bases from J, with 12 bases between. The DNA of the CDR3 is TGTGCCAGTAGTCCCTACGGGATGAACTATGGCTACACCTTC. Amino acid sequence: CASSPYGMNYGYTF.

The chain couples TRBV6-2 or TRBV6-3 to TRBJ1-2; TRBD1 agrees at 7 bases. The J segment lost 6 bases and the V segment lost 5 bases, leaving 12 bases of the junction unmatched. Germline V CDR1 and CDR2: MNHEY, SVGEGT. The CDR3 sequence is 15 residues long. This CDR3 is CASSVTGFVLDGYTF. The CDR3 bases are TGTGCCAGCAGTGTGACAGGGTTTGTTCTGGATGGCTACACCTTC.

The CDR3 region is CASSLFMGPPRYEQYF. CDR3 DNA: TGTGCCAGCAGCTTATTCATGGGCCCTCCACGCTACGAGCAGTACTTC. This chain links TRBV7-2 with TRBJ2-7; D is uncertain. The CDR3 length is 16 residues. V lost 2 bases and J lost 3, with 17 bases in between. Germline V gives CDR1 SGHTA, CDR2 FQGNSA.

The rearrangement links TRBV16 to TRBJ2-5; D gene ambiguous. The V and J ends lost 6 bases and 9 bases respectively, with 8 bases between them. CDR3 length equals 10 residues. Germline V gene sequence: CDR1 KGHSY, CDR2 FQNENV. In nucleotides, the CDR3 is TGTGCCAGCAGAACGAGATCCCAGTACTTC. It encodes CASRTRSQYF.

The genes are TRBV6-5 and TRBJ1-3, with 7 positions matching TRBD1. V trimming: 6 bases; J trimming: 4 bases; junction bases outside the gene matches: 9. CDR3 size: 15 residues. The germline gives CDR1 MNHEY, CDR2 SVGAGI. Written as DNA, the CDR3 is TGTGCCAGCAGACTTCAAGGGGGCCTAGGAAACACCATATATTTT. It encodes CASRLQGGLGNTIYF.

V is TRBV10-1 and J is TRBJ1-6; the match to TRBD1 covers 8 bases. Germline V CDR1 and CDR2: WNHNN, SYGVQD (reference sequence). The V and J ends lost 5 bases and 9 bases, in that order; junction bases with no gene match: 9. This CDR3 contains 15 residues. CDR3 region: CASSRTGTGSSPLHF. As DNA, the CDR3 is TGCGCCAGCAGTCGGACAGGGACAGGTAGTTCACCCCTCCACTTT.

The CDR3 loop is CASSFGGGETQYF. Here the CDR3 DNA reads TGTGCCAGCAGCTTCGGGGGAGGAGAGACCCAGTACTTC. The chain employs TRBV5-4 and TRBJ2-5, with D maybe TRBD2 (6 bases). Deletions cut 2 bases from V and 4 bases from J, with 9 bases between. Germline-derived CDR1 and CDR2 are SGHNT and YYREEE (reference sequence). This CDR3 has 13 amino acids.

The CDR3 spells CASSGERGPLSYEQYF. The CDR3 DNA reads TGCGCCAGCAGTGGTGAAAGGGGGCCCCTCTCCTACGAGCAGTACTTC. The J gene is TRBJ2-7, the V gene TRBV5-1; TRBD1 agrees at 7 bases. Germline V lookup: CDR1 SGHRS, CDR2 YFSETQ. V was pared by 5 bases and J by 0 bases, with 11 bases of the junction left unmatched. This CDR3 is built from 16 residues. The variable domain in full, with the rest retrieved from reference TRBV5-1 and TRBJ2-7, is KAGVTQTPRYLIKTRGQQVTLSCSPISGHRSVSWYQQTPGQGLQFLFEYFSETQRNKGNFPGRFSGRQFSNSRSEMNVSTLELGDSALYLCASSGERGPLSYEQYFGPGTRLTVT.